Sequencing of this T cell receptor (beta chain) was carried out in a study of shared clonotypes between healthy human individuals. Study as a whole: Aged 18 to 49, the donors were a couple of women and a few men.

Some clones are missing from TCRdb's copy, which holds only in-frame ones; the method was immunoSEQ multiplex PCR. The sample has about 2.4 million clones, approximately 93% seen once. CDR1 is MDHEN and CDR2 is SYDVKM in the germline V gene. The CDR3 extends over 15 amino acids. The V end lost 5 bases, the J end lost 3 bases, and 16 bases lay between the germline ends. Study observations and caveats: Generally, naive subsets came out with larger estimated richness than memory subsets.

This clone has a handful of counts. Its antigen is unknown. Among the donors, all were Caucasian adults who lived in Nashville, Tennessee. Sequencing was done on a sample of naive CD4+ T cells from PBMCs. Described subset: CD45RA+ positively selected. The genes are TRBV28 and TRBJ1-1; possibly TRBD1 for D (6 bases). This clonotype was obtained from a man aged 18 to 30 in good health. Some clones in this sample may be carry-over from other donors' samples. CDR3: CASSPSMGADTEAFF. The CDR3 DNA reads as TGTGCCAGCAGTCCCAGTATGGGGGCGGACACTGAAGCTTTCTTT. Full variable domain (remainder filled in from reference TRBV28 and TRBJ1-1): DVKVTQSSRYLVKRTGEKVFLECVQDMDHENMFWYRQDPGLGLRLIYFSYDVKMKEKGDIPEGYSVSREKKERFSLILESASTNQTSMYLCASSPSMGADTEAFFGQGTRLTVV.